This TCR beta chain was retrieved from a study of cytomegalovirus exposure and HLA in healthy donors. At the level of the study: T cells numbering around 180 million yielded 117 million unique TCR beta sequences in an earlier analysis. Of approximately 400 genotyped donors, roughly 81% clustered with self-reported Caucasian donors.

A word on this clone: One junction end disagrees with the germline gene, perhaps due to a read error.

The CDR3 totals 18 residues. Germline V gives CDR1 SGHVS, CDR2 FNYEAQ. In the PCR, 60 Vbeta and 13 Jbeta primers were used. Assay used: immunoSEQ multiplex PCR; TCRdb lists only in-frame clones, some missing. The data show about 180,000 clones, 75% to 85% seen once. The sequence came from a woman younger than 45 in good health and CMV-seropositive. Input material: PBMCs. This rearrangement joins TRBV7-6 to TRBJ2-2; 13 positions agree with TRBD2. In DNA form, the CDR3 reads TGTGCCAGCAGCTTAGGGGCACTAGCGGGGGGGCTGAACGGGGAGCTGGTTTTT. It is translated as CASSLGALAGGLNGELVF. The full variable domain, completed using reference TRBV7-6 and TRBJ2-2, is GAGVSQSPRYKVTKRGQDVALRCDPISGHVSLYWYRQALGQGPEFLTYFNYEAQQDKSGLPNDRFSAERPEGSISTLTIQRTEQRDSAMYRCASSLGALAGGLNGELVFGEGSRLTVL.